The clone carrying this T cell receptor beta chain was detected a few times. It was RNA transcripts that yielded the amplified TCR beta CDR3 regions. An initial round of RT-PCR targeting the TCR CDR3 relied on the HTBI primer set. One entry per CDR3 protein results from TCRdb running MiXCR on the multiplex PCR reads. Of a few hundred thousand distinct CDR3 sequences in the sample, 20% to 25% were seen once. Deletions cut 5 bases from V and 3 bases from J, with 10 bases between. CDR1 is LNHDA, CDR2 SQIVND, per germline (reference sequence). The CDR3 is 13 amino acids. This sample was included in a study of T cells in Graves' hyperthyroidism and ophthalmopathy. Study-wide background: Peripheral blood was obtained at initial diagnosis, preceding any treatment.

The sequence was obtained from a man aged 45-60 years with Graves' hyperthyroidism. The sample was blood. This sequence joins TRBV19 and TRBJ1-1; D is possibly TRBD1 (5 bases). The CDR3 reads CASSSREDTEAFF. The CDR3 bases are TGTGCCAGTAGTTCCAGGGAGGACACTGAAGCTTTCTTT.